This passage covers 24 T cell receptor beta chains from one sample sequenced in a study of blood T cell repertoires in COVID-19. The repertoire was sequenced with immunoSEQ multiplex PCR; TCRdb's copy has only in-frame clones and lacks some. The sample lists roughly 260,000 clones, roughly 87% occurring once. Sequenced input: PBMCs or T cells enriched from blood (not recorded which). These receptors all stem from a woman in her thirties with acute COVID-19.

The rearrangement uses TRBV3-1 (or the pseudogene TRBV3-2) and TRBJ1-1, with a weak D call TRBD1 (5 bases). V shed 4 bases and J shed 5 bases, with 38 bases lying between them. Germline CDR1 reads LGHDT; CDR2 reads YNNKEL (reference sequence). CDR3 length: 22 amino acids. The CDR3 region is CASSPTRHAPGATDRRGTEAFF. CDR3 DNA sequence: TGTGCCAGCAGCCCTACCAGACACGCTCCAGGAGCAACAGACCGCCGGGGGACTGAAGCTTTCTTT.

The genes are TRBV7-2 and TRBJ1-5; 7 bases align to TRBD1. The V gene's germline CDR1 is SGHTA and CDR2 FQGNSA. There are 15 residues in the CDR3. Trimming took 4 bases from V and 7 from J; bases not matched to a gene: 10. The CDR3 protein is CASSSQTGLGQPQHF. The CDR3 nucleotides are TGTGCCAGCAGCTCCCAGACAGGGTTGGGGCAGCCCCAGCATTTT.

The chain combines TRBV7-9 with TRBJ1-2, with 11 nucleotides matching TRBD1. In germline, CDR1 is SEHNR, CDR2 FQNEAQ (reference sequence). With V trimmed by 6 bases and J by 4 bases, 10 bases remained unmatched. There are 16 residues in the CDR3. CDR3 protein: CASSVSPGQGVYGYTF. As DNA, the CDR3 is TGTGCCAGCAGTGTTAGCCCGGGACAGGGGGTCTATGGCTACACCTTC.

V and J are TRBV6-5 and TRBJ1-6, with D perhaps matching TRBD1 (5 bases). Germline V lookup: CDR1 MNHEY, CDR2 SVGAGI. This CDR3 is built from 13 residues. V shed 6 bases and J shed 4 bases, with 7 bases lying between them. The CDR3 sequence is CASSRDYNSPLHF. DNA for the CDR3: TGTGCCAGCAGCAGGGATTATAATTCACCCCTCCACTTT.

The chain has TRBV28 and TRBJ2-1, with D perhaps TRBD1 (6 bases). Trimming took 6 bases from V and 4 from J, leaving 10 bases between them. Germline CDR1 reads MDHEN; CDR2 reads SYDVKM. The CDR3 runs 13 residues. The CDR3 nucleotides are TGTGCCAGCAGCACCGGGACATACAATGAGCAGTTCTTC. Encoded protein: CASSTGTYNEQFF.

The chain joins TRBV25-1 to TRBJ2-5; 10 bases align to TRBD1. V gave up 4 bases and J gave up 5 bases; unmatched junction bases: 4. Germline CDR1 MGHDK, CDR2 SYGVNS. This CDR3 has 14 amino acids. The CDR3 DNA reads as TGTGCCAGCAGTGTACGACAGGGGGCCGAGACCCAGTACTTC. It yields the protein CASSVRQGAETQYF. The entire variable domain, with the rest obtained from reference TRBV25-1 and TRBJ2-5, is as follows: EADIYQTPRYLVIGTGKKITLECSQTMGHDKMYWYQQDPGMELHLIHYSYGVNSTEKGDLSSESTVSRIRTEHFPLTLESARPSHTSQYLCASSVRQGAETQYFGPGTRLLVL.

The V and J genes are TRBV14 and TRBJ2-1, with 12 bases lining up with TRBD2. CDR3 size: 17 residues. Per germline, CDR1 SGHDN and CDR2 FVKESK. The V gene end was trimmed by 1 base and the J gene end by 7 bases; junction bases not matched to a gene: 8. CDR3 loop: CASSQGLAGGRFNEQFF. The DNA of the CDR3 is TGTGCCAGCAGCCAAGGGCTAGCGGGAGGGCGTTTTAATGAGCAGTTCTTC.

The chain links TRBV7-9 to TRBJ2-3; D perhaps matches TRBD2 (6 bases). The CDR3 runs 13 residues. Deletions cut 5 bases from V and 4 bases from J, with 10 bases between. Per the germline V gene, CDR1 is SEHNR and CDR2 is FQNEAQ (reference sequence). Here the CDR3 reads CASSPGGADTQYF. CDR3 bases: TGTGCCAGCAGCCCCGGGGGAGCAGATACGCAGTATTTT.

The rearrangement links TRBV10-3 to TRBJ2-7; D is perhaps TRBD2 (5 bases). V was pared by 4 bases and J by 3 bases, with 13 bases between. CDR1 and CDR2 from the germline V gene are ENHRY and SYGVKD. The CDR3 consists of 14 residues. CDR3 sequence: CAISGLRVDYEQYF. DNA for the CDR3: TGTGCCATCAGTGGACTACGAGTCGACTACGAGCAGTACTTC.

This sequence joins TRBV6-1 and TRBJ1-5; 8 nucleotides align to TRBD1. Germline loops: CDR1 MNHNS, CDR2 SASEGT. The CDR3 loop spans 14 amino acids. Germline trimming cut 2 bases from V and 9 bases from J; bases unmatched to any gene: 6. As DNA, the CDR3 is TGTGCCAGCAGTGAATTGGCACAGGGGGGGCCCCAGCATTTT. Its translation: CASSELAQGGPQHF.

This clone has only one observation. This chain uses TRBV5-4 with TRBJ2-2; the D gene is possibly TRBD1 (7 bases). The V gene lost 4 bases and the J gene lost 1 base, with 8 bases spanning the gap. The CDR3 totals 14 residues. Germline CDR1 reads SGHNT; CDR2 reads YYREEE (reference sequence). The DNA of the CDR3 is TGTGCCAGCAGCCAGGGGGGGAACACCGGGGAGCTGTTTTTT. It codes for CASSQGGNTGELFF.

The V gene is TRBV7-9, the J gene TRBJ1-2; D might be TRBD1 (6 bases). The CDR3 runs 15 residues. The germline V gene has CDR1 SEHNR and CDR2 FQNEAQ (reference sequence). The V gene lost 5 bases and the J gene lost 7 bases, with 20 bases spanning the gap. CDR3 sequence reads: CASSVRTGFSAGYTF. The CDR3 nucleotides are TGTGCCAGCAGCGTTCGAACAGGGTTCTCAGCTGGCTACACCTTC.

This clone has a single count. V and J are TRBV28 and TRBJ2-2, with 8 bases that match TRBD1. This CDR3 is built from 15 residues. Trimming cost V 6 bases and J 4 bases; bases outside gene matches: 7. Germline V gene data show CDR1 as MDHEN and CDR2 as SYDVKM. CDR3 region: CASSKTGAVTGELFF. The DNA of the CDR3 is TGTGCCAGCAGCAAGACAGGGGCGGTCACCGGGGAGCTGTTTTTT.

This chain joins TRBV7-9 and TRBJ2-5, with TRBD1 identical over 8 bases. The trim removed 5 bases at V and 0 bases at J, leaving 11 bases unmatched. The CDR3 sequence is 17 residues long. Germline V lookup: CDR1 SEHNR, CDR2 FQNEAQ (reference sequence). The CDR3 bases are TGTGCCAGCAGCCTATCAACGGGGGACAGGCACCAAGAGACCCAGTACTTC. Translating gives CASSLSTGDRHQETQYF.

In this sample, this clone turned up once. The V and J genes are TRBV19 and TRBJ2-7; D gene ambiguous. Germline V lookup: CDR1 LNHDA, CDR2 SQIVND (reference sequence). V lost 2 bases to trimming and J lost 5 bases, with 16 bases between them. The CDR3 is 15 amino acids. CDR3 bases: TGTGCCAGTAGTATATCGGGTCTAAGGCACGACGAGCAGTACTTC. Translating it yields CASSISGLRHDEQYF.

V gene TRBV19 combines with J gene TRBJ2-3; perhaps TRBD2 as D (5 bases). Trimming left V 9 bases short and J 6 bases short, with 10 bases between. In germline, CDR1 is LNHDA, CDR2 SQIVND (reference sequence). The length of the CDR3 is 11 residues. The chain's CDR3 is CASSERDTQYF. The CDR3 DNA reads TGTGCCAGCTCCGAGCGGGATACGCAGTATTTT.

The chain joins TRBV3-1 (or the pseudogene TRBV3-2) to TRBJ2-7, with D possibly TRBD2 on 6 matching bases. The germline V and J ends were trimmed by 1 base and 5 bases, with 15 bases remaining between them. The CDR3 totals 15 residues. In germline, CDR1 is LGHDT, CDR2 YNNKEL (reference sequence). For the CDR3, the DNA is TGTGCCAGCAGCCAAGGAATGGTGGGGGGTGACGAGCAGTACTTC. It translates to CASSQGMVGGDEQYF.

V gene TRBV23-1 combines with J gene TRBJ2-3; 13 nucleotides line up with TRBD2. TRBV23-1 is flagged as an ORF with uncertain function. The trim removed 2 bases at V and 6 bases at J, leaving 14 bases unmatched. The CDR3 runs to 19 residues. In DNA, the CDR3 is TGCGCCAGCAGTCAACCAGGACAGGCTGGGACTAGCGGGATGGATACGCAGTATTTT. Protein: CASSQPGQAGTSGMDTQYF.

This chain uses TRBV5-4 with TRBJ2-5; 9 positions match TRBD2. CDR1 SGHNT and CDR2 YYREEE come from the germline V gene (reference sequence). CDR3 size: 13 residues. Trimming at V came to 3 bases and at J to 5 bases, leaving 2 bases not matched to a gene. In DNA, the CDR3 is TGTGCCAGCAGCTACGGGACTAGCGAGACCCAGTACTTC. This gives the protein CASSYGTSETQYF.

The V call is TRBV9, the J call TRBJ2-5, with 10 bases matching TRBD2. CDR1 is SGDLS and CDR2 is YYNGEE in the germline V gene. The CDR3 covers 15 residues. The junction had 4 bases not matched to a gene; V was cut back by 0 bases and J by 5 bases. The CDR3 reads CASSVAASGGETQYF. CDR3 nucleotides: TGTGCCAGCAGCGTAGCGGCTAGCGGGGGCGAGACCCAGTACTTC.

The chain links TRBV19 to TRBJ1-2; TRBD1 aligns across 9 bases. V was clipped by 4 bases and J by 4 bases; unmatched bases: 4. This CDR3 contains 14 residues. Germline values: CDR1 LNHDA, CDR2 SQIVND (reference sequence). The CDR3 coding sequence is TGTGCCAGTAGTAAGGACAGGGGAACCTATGGCTACACCTTC. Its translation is CASSKDRGTYGYTF. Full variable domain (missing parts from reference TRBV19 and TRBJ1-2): DGGITQSPKYLFRKEGQNVTLSCEQNLNHDAMYWYRQDPGQGLRLIYYSQIVNDFQKGDIAEGYSVSREKKESFPLTVTSAQKNPTAFYLCASSKDRGTYGYTFGSGTRLTVV.

In nucleotides, the CDR3 is TGTGCCAGCAGCTTAAGACAGGGGGTGAACACTGAAGCTTTCTTT. Its protein is CASSLRQGVNTEAFF. The rearrangement links TRBV7-2 to TRBJ1-1; 9 bases agree with TRBD1. Germline V lookup: CDR1 SGHTA, CDR2 FQGNSA. The CDR3 runs 15 residues. V was clipped by 2 bases and J by 0 bases; unmatched bases: 1.

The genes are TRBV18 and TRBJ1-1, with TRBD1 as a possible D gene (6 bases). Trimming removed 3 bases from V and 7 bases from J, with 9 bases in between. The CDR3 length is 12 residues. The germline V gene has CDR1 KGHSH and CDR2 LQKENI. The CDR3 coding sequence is TGTGCCAGCTCACCGGGACACCTTGAAGCTTTCTTT. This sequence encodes CASSPGHLEAFF.

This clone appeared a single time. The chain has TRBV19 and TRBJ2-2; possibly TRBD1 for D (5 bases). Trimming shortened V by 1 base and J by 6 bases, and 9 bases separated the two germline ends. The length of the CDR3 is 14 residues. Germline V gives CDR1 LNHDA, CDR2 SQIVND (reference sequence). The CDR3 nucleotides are TGTGCCAGTAGTATAGGTGGGGCCCCCGGGGAGCTGTTTTTT. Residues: CASSIGGAPGELFF.